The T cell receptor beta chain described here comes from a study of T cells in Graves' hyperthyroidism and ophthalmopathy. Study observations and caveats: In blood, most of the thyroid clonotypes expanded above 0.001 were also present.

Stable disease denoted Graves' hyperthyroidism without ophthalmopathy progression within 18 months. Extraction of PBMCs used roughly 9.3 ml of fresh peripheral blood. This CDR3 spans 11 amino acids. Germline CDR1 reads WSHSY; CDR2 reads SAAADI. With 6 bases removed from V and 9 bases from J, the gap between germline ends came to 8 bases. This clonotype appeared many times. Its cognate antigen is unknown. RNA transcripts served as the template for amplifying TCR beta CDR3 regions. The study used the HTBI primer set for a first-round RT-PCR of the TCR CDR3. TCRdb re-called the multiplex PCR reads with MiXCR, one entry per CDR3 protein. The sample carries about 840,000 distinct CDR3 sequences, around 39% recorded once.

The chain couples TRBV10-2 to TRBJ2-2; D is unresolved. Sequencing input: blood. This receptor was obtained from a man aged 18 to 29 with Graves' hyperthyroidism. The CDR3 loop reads CASSPRRELFF. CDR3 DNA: TGCGCCAGCAGCCCGCGGAGGGAGCTGTTTTTT.